This T cell receptor (beta chain) derives from a study of blood T cell repertoires in COVID-19. TCRdb's copy holds only in-frame clones and misses some; the assay was immunoSEQ multiplex PCR. Of some 50,000 clones listed, about nine tenths were seen once; the top ten hold about 2.5%. Trimming stripped 5 bases from V and 2 bases from J, with 13 bases between. The germline V gene has CDR1 MNHEY and CDR2 SVGAGI. The CDR3 length is 15 residues. Sequenced input: peripheral blood. The receptor's source is a man older than 75 with acute or convalescent COVID-19. The rearrangement uses TRBV6-5 and TRBJ1-3; D is perhaps TRBD1 (6 bases). Written as DNA, the CDR3 is TGTGCCAGCAGTAGACAGGTCCAAGCTGGAAACACCATATATTTT. This gives the protein CASSRQVQAGNTIYF.